This T cell receptor beta chain was found in a study of T cell repertoires in aging, cancer and after chemotherapy. Study-wide background: Healthy donor repertoires were recorded over several months to years and showed clear clonal overlap. Overall study findings and caveats: In each cancer cohort, median generation probability increased across chemotherapy, suggesting thymic output rebounded.

Note on this clonotype: The antigen is undetermined.

The template was genomic DNA from peripheral blood, not RNA. Rearranged V-D-J TRB sequences were amplified with a mixed TRB-A/B primer pool. TCRdb reprocessed the multiplex PCR reads via MiXCR and lists one record per CDR3 protein. The data contain about 9,200 distinct CDR3 sequences, about 33% of them singletons. The material sequenced was blood. This TCR was sampled from a human donor in good health.

Here the CDR3 DNA reads TGCAGTGCCCATCCAGCGGGAGAAGGTTACGAGCAGTACTTC. This encodes CSAHPAGEGYEQYF. The chain is built from TRBV20-1 and TRBJ2-7; 8 bases fit TRBD2. The CDR3 has 14 residues. The J segment lost 4 bases and the V segment lost 6 bases, leaving 11 bases of the junction unmatched. Germline V lookup: CDR1 DFQATT, CDR2 SNEGSKA (reference sequence).